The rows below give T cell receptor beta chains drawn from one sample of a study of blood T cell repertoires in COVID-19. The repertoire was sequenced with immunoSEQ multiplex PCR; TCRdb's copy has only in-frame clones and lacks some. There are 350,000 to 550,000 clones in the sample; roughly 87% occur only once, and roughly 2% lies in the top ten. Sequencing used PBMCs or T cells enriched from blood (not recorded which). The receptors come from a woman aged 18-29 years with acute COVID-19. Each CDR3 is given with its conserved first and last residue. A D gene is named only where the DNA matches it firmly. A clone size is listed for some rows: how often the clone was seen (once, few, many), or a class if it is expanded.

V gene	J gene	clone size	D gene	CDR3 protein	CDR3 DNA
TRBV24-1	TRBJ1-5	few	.	CATSDQGGEPQHF	TGTGCCACCAGTGACCAAGGGGGTGAGCCCCAGCATTTT
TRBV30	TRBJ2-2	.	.	CAWSLQGTGELFF	TGTGCCTGGAGTTTGCAGGGAACCGGGGAGCTGTTTTTT
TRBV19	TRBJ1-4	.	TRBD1	CASRTGGIATNEKLFF	TGTGCCAGTAGAACAGGGGGGATTGCAACTAATGAAAAACTGTTTTTT
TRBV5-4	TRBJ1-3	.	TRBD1	CASSIDGTVSGNTIYF	TGTGCCAGCAGCATAGACGGGACAGTCTCTGGAAACACCATATATTTT
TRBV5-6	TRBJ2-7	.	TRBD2	CASSSRWLLAGGSHEQYF	TGTGCCAGCAGCTCCCGATGGCTTCTAGCGGGGGGGAGCCACGAGCAGTACTTC
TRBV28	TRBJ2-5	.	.	CASSKGDPQETQYF	TGTGCCAGCAGTAAGGGGGATCCCCAAGAGACCCAGTACTTC
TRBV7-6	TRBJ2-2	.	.	CASSLASGSGELFF	TGTGCCAGCAGCTTAGCTTCGGGATCCGGGGAGCTGTTTTTT
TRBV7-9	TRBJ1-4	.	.	CASSRGAEKLFF	TGTGCCAGCAGCAGGGGGGCTGAAAAACTGTTTTTT
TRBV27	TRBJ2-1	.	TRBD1	CASQTGVLFNEQFF	TGTGCCAGCCAAACAGGGGTCTTGTTCAATGAGCAGTTCTTC
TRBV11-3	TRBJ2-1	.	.	CASSQGGPGRGSLFF	TGTGCCAGCAGCCAGGGGGGCCCCGGTCGGGGAAGCCTGTTCTTC
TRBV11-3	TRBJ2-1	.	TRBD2	CASSSSLGAGVYNEQFF	TGTGCCAGCAGCTCCTCCTTGGGAGCGGGAGTCTACAATGAGCAGTTCTTC
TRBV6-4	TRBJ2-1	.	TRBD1	CASSDTNTGQVYNEQFF	TGTGCCAGCAGTGACACAAATACGGGACAGGTGTACAATGAGCAGTTCTTC
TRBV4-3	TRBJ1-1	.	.	CASRQQGDTEAFF	TGCGCCAGCAGACAACAGGGCGACACTGAAGCTTTCTTT
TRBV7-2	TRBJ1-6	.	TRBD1	CASRPGQTHSYNSPLHF	TGTGCCAGCAGACCGGGACAGACTCACTCCTATAATTCACCCCTCCACTTT
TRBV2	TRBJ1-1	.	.	CASSWGQMNTEAFF	TGTGCCAGCAGTTGGGGGCAGATGAACACTGAAGCTTTCTTT
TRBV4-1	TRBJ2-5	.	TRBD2	CASSQVGRGVQETQYF	TGCGCCAGCAGCCAAGTGGGGCGGGGGGTCCAAGAGACCCAGTACTTC
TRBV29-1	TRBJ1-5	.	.	CSAETVDSNQPQHF	TGCAGCGCTGAGACAGTTGATAGCAATCAGCCCCAGCATTTT
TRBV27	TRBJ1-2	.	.	CASTGGTDGYTF	TGTGCCAGCACCGGAGGGACCGATGGCTACACCTTC
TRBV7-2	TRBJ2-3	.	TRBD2	CASSSLGSGGSDTQYF	TGTGCCAGCAGCTCCTTAGGTAGCGGGGGTTCAGATACGCAGTATTTT
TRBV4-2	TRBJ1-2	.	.	CASSPGQNYGYTF	TGTGCCAGCAGCCCCGGACAGAACTATGGCTACACCTTC